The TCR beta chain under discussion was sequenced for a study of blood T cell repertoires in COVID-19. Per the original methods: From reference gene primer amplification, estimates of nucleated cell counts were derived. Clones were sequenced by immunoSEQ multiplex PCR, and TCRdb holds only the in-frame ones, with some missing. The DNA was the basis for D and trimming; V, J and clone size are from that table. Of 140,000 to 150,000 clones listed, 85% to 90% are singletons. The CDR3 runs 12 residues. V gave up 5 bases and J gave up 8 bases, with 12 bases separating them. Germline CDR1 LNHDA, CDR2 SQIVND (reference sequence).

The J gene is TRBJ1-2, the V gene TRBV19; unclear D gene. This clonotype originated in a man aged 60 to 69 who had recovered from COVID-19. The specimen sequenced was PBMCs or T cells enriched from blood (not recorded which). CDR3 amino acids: CASSPPGDGYTF. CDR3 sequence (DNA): TGTGCCAGTAGTCCTCCGGGAGACGGCTACACCTTC.